The T cell receptor beta chain described here comes from a study of T-cell memory formation after mild COVID-19. This clonotype was detected only a few times. Antigen: not known. General observations from the study: Whereas later expanders leaned CD4+, clones contracting day 15 to 85 showed a balanced CD4/CD8 makeup. Detection of some responders pre-infection suggested pre-existing cross-reactive memory T cells participated.

5'RACE primed at constant segments yielded TCR alpha and TCR beta cDNA libraries bearing sample barcodes and UMIs. One entry per CDR3 protein results from TCRdb running MiXCR on the 5' RACE reads. The sample consists of about 390,000 distinct CDR3 sequences, about 15% of them appearing once. V was cut by 6 bases and J by 5 bases, with 17 bases left in between. There are 15 residues in the CDR3. Germline CDR1 and CDR2: MNHNS and SASEGT. The J gene is TRBJ1-5, the V gene TRBV6-1; D is perhaps TRBD1 (6 bases). Input material: PBMCs or a T cell subset sorted from them (not recorded which). The sequence came from a man aged 18 to 35 who had mild COVID-19 (a few samples of this study predate the infection). Cell type and time point are not known. The DNA for the CDR3 is TGTGCCAGCAGCGACAGGTACGGTGGGGATCAGCCCCAGCATTTT. Its protein product is CASSDRYGGDQPQHF.